Listed below are T cell receptor beta chains from one sample, sequenced in a study of Ad26.COV2.S vaccination and SARS-CoV-2 variants. Data came from immunoSEQ multiplex PCR; TCRdb stores just in-frame clones and leaves some out. The sample contains roughly 400,000 clones, less than 95% of which appear only once. The sequencing used peripheral blood, collected in a trial of Ad26.COV2.S vaccine versus placebo. The receptors here all came from a person between 18 and 65 years old who received the Ad26.COV2.S COVID-19 vaccine or a placebo. Both conserved end residues are part of each CDR3. A D gene is named only where the DNA matches it firmly. Only part of the rows carry a size: once, few, many, or a class if the clone is expanded.

>.|TRBJ2-1|TRBD2|TRBV2
CASRQTSGRSNEQFF
TGTGCCAGCAGACAGACTAGCGGGCGCAGCAATGAGCAGTTCTTC
>.|TRBJ1-3|.|TRBV7-8
CASSLDLGGLSGNTIYF
TGTGCCAGCAGCTTAGACCTTGGGGGCCTCTCTGGAAACACCATATATTTT
>.|TRBJ1-5|.|TRBV18
CASRPDGVNQPQHF
TGTGCCAGCCGCCCGGACGGGGTTAATCAGCCCCAGCATTTT
>.|TRBJ2-1|.|TRBV10-3
CAISDLGGNSNYEQFF
TGTGCCATCAGTGATTTGGGGGGAAATAGTAATTATGAGCAGTTCTTC
>.|TRBJ2-2|TRBD2|TRBV27
CASTLAGSNTGELFF
TGTGCCAGCACTTTAGCGGGGTCGAACACCGGGGAGCTGTTTTTT
>once|TRBJ1-2|.|TRBV6-2/TRBV6-3
CASSPYTPTVDYGYTF
TGTGCCAGCAGTCCCTACACCCCGACAGTCGACTATGGCTACACCTTC
>.|TRBJ2-3|.|TRBV9
CASSVEGRGADTQYF
TGTGCCAGCAGCGTAGAGGGCAGGGGTGCAGATACGCAGTATTTT
>.|TRBJ2-7|TRBD1|TRBV5-6
CASSPSGQVNWEQYF
TGTGCCAGCAGTCCCTCGGGACAGGTGAATTGGGAGCAGTACTTC
>.|TRBJ1-3|.|TRBV12-5
CAINSGNTIYF
TGTGCCATAAACTCTGGAAACACCATATATTTT
>.|TRBJ2-1|.|TRBV5-4
CASSLGERRYNEQFF
TGTGCCAGCAGCTTGGGAGAGAGACGGTACAATGAGCAGTTCTTC
>.|TRBJ2-7|.|TRBV4-2
CASSQDSSSYEQYF
TGTGCCAGCAGCCAAGACTCTAGCTCCTACGAGCAGTACTTC
>.|TRBJ2-1|.|TRBV11-1
CASSPLGGNEQFF
TGTGCCAGCAGCCCCCTCGGTGGGAATGAGCAGTTCTTC
>.|TRBJ2-1|.|TRBV12-3/TRBV12-4
CASVKRVGEQFF
TGTGCCAGCGTAAAAAGGGTAGGTGAGCAGTTCTTC
>.|TRBJ2-4|.|TRBV3-1/TRBV3-2
CASSHPGATIQNIQYF
TGTGCCAGCAGCCATCCGGGGGCGACTATCCAAAACATTCAGTACTTC
>.|TRBJ1-5|.|TRBV5-6
CASSLWGEGNQPQHF
TGTGCCAGCAGCTTGTGGGGGGAAGGCAATCAGCCCCAGCATTTT
>once|TRBJ2-5|TRBD2|TRBV14
CASSPGTSGETQYF
TGTGCCAGCAGCCCCGGGACTAGTGGGGAGACCCAGTACTTC
>.|TRBJ1-2|.|TRBV14
CASSPGTPRSGYTF
TGTGCCAGCAGCCCCGGGACACCCCGTTCCGGCTACACCTTC
>.|TRBJ2-1|TRBD2|TRBV10-3
CAARDYGKNEQFF
TGTGCCGCCCGGGACTACGGAAAGAATGAGCAGTTCTTC
>.|TRBJ2-7|TRBD2|TRBV3-1/TRBV3-2
CASSQETAGGEQYF
TGTGCCAGCAGCCAAGAAACGGCGGGAGGCGAGCAGTACTTC
>once|TRBJ2-1|TRBD2|TRBV15
CATSRVRLAGPGYNEQFF
TGTGCCACCAGCAGAGTTCGGCTAGCGGGGCCAGGATACAATGAGCAGTTCTTC
>.|TRBJ2-7|TRBD1|TRBV7-3
CASSQGQALSYEQYF
TGTGCCAGCAGCCAGGGACAGGCGCTCTCCTACGAGCAGTACTTC
>.|TRBJ2-3|.|TRBV28
CASSLTDTQYF
TGTGCCAGCAGCCTCACAGATACGCAGTATTTT
>.|TRBJ1-1|TRBD1|TRBV27
CASSTRTGGTEAFF
TGTGCCAGCAGTACACGAACAGGGGGCACTGAAGCTTTCTTT
>.|TRBJ2-3|TRBD2|TRBV19
CASSIDTSGRSGGTDTQYF
TGTGCCAGTAGTATAGATACTAGCGGGAGGTCAGGTGGCACAGATACGCAGTATTTT
>.|TRBJ2-6|.|TRBV18
CASSPKVGVSGANVLTF
TGTGCCAGCTCACCAAAGGTCGGAGTCTCTGGGGCCAACGTCCTGACTTTC
>.|TRBJ2-7|.|TRBV29-1
CSVEVGNSYEQYF
TGCAGCGTTGAAGTGGGGAACTCCTACGAGCAGTACTTC
>.|TRBJ2-2|.|TRBV27
CASTPLRTNTGELFF
TGTGCCAGCACCCCTCTGCGGACAAACACCGGGGAGCTGTTTTTT
>.|TRBJ2-5|.|TRBV19
CATATGGLETQYF
TGTGCCACCGCGACAGGAGGACTGGAGACCCAGTACTTC
>.|TRBJ2-3|.|TRBV6-1
CASSDVSTDTQYF
TGTGCCAGCAGTGATGTGAGCACAGATACGCAGTATTTT
>.|TRBJ1-1|.|TRBV30
CACNQGRTEAFF
TGTGCCTGTAATCAGGGGAGGACTGAAGCTTTCTTT
>.|TRBJ2-1|.|TRBV27
CASRRVGYNEQFF
TGTGCCAGCAGAAGGGTGGGGTACAATGAGCAGTTCTTC
>.|TRBJ2-2|.|TRBV7-9
CASSLARGGPTGELFF
TGTGCCAGCAGCTTAGCGCGTGGAGGACCAACCGGGGAGCTGTTTTTT
>.|TRBJ1-1|.|TRBV5-5
CASSFRSSVNTEAFF
TGTGCCAGCAGCTTCCGGAGCTCAGTGAACACTGAAGCTTTCTTT
>.|TRBJ1-2|.|TRBV5-5
CASSPGKSWEGYTF
TGTGCCAGCAGTCCCGGAAAAAGCTGGGAGGGCTACACCTTC
>.|TRBJ2-7|TRBD2|TRBV28
CASLPPGLAAIPSYEQYF
TGTGCCAGCCTCCCGCCGGGACTAGCTGCTATACCGTCCTACGAGCAGTACTTC